One T cell receptor beta chain is described in this entry. Its antigen remains unknown. This CDR3 is 14 amino acids long. The germline V gene has CDR1 MGHRA and CDR2 YSYEKL. The ends lost 3 bases at V and 5 bases at J; junction bases unmatched: 2. This specimen comes from a study of OX40 agonist ivuxolimab in advanced cancers. Study at large: Ivuxolimab, an agonistic anti-OX40 (CD134) antibody, was given to patients. General observations from the study: CD4+ and CD8+ blood T cells expanded clonally by week 6 at 0.1 to 3.0 mg/kg.

Clones were sequenced by immunoSEQ multiplex PCR, and TCRdb holds only the in-frame ones, with some missing. Here the sample spans about 49,000 clones, 70% to 90% being singletons. V usage is TRBV4-1 and J usage is TRBJ2-2, with 8 nucleotides matching TRBD1. Here the sequenced sample was CD4+ or CD8+ T cells sorted from blood, taken in a trial of the OX40 agonist ivuxolimab. The TCR comes from an adult with an advanced solid tumor such as melanoma, head and neck, liver or kidney cancer. Here the CDR3 DNA reads TGCGCCAGCAGCCACCGACAGGGGACCGGGGAGCTGTTTTTT. This encodes CASSHRQGTGELFF.